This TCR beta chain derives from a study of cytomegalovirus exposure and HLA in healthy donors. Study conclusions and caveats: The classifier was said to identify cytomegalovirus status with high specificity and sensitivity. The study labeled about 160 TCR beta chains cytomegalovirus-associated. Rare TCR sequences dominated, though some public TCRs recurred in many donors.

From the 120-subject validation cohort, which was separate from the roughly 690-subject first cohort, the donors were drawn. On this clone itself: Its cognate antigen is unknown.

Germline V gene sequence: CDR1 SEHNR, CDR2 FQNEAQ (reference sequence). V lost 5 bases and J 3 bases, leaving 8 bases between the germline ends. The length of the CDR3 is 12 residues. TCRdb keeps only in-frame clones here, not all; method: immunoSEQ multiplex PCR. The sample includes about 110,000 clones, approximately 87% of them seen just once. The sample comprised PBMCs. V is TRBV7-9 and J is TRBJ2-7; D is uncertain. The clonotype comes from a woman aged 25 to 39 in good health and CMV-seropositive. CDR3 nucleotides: TGTGCCAGCAGCCCGAGTCACTACGAGCAGTACTTC. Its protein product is CASSPSHYEQYF.